The 18 T cell receptor beta chains below come from one sample, sequenced in a study of Graves' ophthalmopathy and Graves' hyperthyroidism. CDR3 regions of TCR beta were amplified from RNA transcripts. The library came from an HTBI-primed first-round RT-PCR and a second-round multiplex PCR. MiXCR, run by TCRdb on the multiplex PCR reads, gives a single entry per CDR3 protein. The table shows 200,000 to 300,000 distinct CDR3 sequences, with around 50% occurring only once. Sequenced input: peripheral blood. Receptors were obtained from an adult man with Graves' ophthalmopathy.

The chain is built from TRBV19 and TRBJ1-2; 7 nucleotides agree with TRBD1. This CDR3 has 13 residues. Germline assignment: CDR1 LNHDA and CDR2 SQIVND (reference sequence). V shed 8 bases, J shed 2 bases, and the junction held 5 bases outside the gene matches. The CDR3: CASQPGQNYGYTF. DNA for the CDR3: TGTGCCAGTCAACCGGGACAGAACTATGGCTACACCTTC. The complete variable domain, with remaining parts taken from reference TRBV19 and TRBJ1-2, reads DGGITQSPKYLFRKEGQNVTLSCEQNLNHDAMYWYRQDPGQGLRLIYYSQIVNDFQKGDIAEGYSVSREKKESFPLTVTSAQKNPTAFYLCASQPGQNYGYTFGSGTRLTVV.

Of note for this clonotype: Sequence at one end of the junction differs from germline and may be a read error. This chain connects TRBV5-5 to TRBJ1-1, with unresolved D. The length of the CDR3 is 14 residues. The germline CDR1 and CDR2 sequences are SGHKS and YYEKEE (reference sequence). CDR3 bases: TGCGCCAGCAGCTTGGTTGGGGTGAACACTGAAGCTTTCTTT. It yields the protein CASSLVGVNTEAFF. Full variable domain (missing parts from reference TRBV5-5 and TRBJ1-1): DAGVTQSPTHLIKTRGQQVTLRCSPISGHKSVSWYQQVLGQGPQFIFQYYEKEERGRGNFPDRFSARQFPNYSSELNVNALLLGDSALYLCASSLVGVNTEAFFGQGTRLTVV.

The chain has TRBV15 and TRBJ2-5, with D perhaps TRBD1 (5 bases). Trimming pared 1 base from V and 7 bases from J, leaving 7 bases between. This CDR3 has 12 residues. CDR1 is LNHNV, CDR2 YYDKDF, per germline (reference sequence). CDR3 sequence: CATSRGTGTQYF. The CDR3 nucleotides read TGTGCCACCAGCAGAGGCACAGGGACCCAGTACTTC.

V and J are TRBV19 and TRBJ1-1; no clear D. CDR3 length: 13 residues. CDR1 is LNHDA, CDR2 SQIVND, per germline (reference sequence). The V gene lost 4 bases and the J gene lost 3 bases, with 9 bases spanning the gap. CDR3 in DNA: TGTGCCAGTAGTACCCGTCAGGACACTGAAGCTTTCTTT. Translated: CASSTRQDTEAFF.

The chain is built from TRBV11-3 and TRBJ2-2, with 9 bases lining up with TRBD1. V lost 3 bases and J lost 3; bases outside the gene matches: 8. CDR1 and CDR2 (germline): SGHNT, YENEEA. This CDR3 region has 17 residues. CDR3 region: CASSFKGTGSDTGELFF. DNA of the CDR3: TGTGCCAGCAGCTTTAAGGGGACAGGGTCCGACACCGGGGAGCTGTTTTTT.

Concerning this clonotype itself: Compared with germline, one end of the junction differs, possibly owing to a read error. V and J are TRBV6-1 and TRBJ2-7; TRBD1 matches 7 bases. There are 11 residues in the CDR3. Germline V lookup: CDR1 MNHNS, CDR2 SASEGT. The CDR3 nucleotides are TGTGCCAGCAGGGGGTCAGGTCGACAGGGATTC. The encoded protein is CASRGSGRQGF.

About this clonotype itself: At one of its ends the junction is not consistent with the germline gene, which may arise from a read error. The chain uses TRBV10-3 and TRBJ2-7, with D hard to call. CDR1 ENHRY and CDR2 SYGVKD come from the germline V gene. The CDR3 extends over 14 amino acids. The CDR3 sequence: CASSDWGSSYEQYF. CDR3 sequence (DNA): TGTGCCAGCAGTGACTGGGGTAGCTCCTACGAGCAGTACTTC.

In its sample, this clonotype was seen many times. The genes are TRBV29-1 and TRBJ1-2; possible D gene TRBD1, 6 bases. Germline assignment: CDR1 SQVTM and CDR2 ANQGSEA. Trimming took off 6 bases at V and 3 bases at J, with 14 bases between the two ends. The CDR3 runs 13 residues. In nucleotides, the CDR3 is TGCAGCGTAAGAACAGGGTTCGACTATGGCTACACCTTC. Translation: CSVRTGFDYGYTF.

The chain has TRBV2 and TRBJ1-5, with 8 bases lining up with TRBD1. Germline values: CDR1 SNHLY, CDR2 FYNNEI. The CDR3 runs 15 residues. The V and J ends lost 5 bases and 7 bases, in that order; junction bases with no gene match: 10. The CDR3 region is CASSLRTGRGQPQHF. CDR3 DNA: TGTGCCAGCAGTCTCCGGACAGGGAGAGGGCAGCCCCAGCATTTT.

The chain recombines TRBV20-1 with TRBJ1-1; D is uncertain. CDR1 is DFQATT, CDR2 SNEGSKA, per germline (reference sequence). CDR3 length equals 14 residues. V was trimmed by 4 bases and J by 1 base, leaving 13 bases between them. CDR3 amino acids: CSAKGGPANTEAFF. CDR3 sequence (DNA): TGCAGTGCTAAAGGTGGGCCTGCGAACACTGAAGCTTTCTTT.

This chain connects TRBV20-1 to TRBJ2-5; D unclear. The germline V and J ends were trimmed by 0 bases and 4 bases, with 0 bases remaining between them. Germline lookup yields CDR1 DFQATT and CDR2 SNEGSKA (reference sequence). The CDR3 runs to 10 residues. The CDR3 sequence: CSAREETQYF. DNA of the CDR3: TGCAGTGCTAGAGAAGAGACCCAGTACTTC.

Note on this clonotype: An end of the junction differs from the germline gene, which may be a read error. The V gene is TRBV10-3, the J gene TRBJ2-7; TRBD1 agrees at 7 bases. Germline V gene lookup returns CDR1 ENHRY and CDR2 SYGVKD. The CDR3 loop spans 13 amino acids. CDR3: CASSEDRTYEKYF. In DNA form, the CDR3 reads TGTGCCAGCAGTGAGGACAGGACCTACGAGAAGTACTTC.

With regard to this clonotype: The junction departs from the called germline gene at one end, perhaps through a read error. V usage is TRBV7-8 and J usage is TRBJ1-2, with D possibly TRBD1 on 5 matching bases. CDR1 and CDR2 (germline): SGHVS, FQNEAQ. The CDR3 has 14 residues. The CDR3 here is CASSPQGQFYGYTF. CDR3 in DNA: TGTGCCAGCAGCCCCCAGGGCCAATTCTATGGCTACACATTC.

J is TRBJ1-5 and V is TRBV7-8, with 8 bases identical to TRBD1. From germline, CDR1 is SGHVS and CDR2 FQNEAQ. The CDR3 has 16 residues. After removal of 2 bases from V and 5 bases from J, the junction contained 8 bases not matched to a gene. CDR3 DNA sequence: TGTGCCAGCAGCTTATCCCCAGGGGGCGGCCATCAGCCCCAGCATTTT. Translated: CASSLSPGGGHQPQHF.

J is TRBJ1-2 and V is TRBV15, with TRBD1 identical over 9 bases. Per the germline V gene, CDR1 is LNHNV and CDR2 is YYDKDF (reference sequence). The CDR3 totals 14 residues. The ends lost 9 bases at V and 6 bases at J; junction bases unmatched: 11. The CDR3 sequence: CATETNRGLNGYTF. DNA of the CDR3: TGTGCCACAGAGACTAACAGGGGGCTGAATGGCTACACCTTC. Complete variable domain (other parts from reference TRBV15 and TRBJ1-2): DAMVIQNPRYQVTQFGKPVTLSCSQTLNHNVMYWYQQKSSQAPKLLFHYYDKDFNNEADTPDNFQSRRPNTSFCFLDIRSPGLGDTAMYLCATETNRGLNGYTFGSGTRLTVV.

The chain combines TRBV20-1 with TRBJ2-5; 12 bases line up with TRBD1. The end of the DNA fits TRBJ2-7 better, so the J call may be wrong. Germline V lookup: CDR1 DFQATT, CDR2 SNEGSKA (reference sequence). The CDR3 has 17 amino acids. CDR3 sequence: CSARDTGGTGGVYEQYF. In DNA, the CDR3 is TGCAGTGCTAGAGATACGGGGGGGACAGGGGGCGTCTACGAGCAGTACTTC.

The chain has TRBV5-1 and TRBJ2-5; TRBD2 is a possible D gene (6 bases). Trimming took off 5 bases at V and 1 base at J, with 12 bases between the two ends. Germline V gene sequence: CDR1 SGHRS, CDR2 YFSETQ. CDR3 size: 14 residues. The chain's CDR3 is CASSLRDGQETQYF. CDR3 sequence (DNA): TGCGCCAGCAGTCTGCGGGATGGCCAAGAGACCCAGTACTTC.

The chain links TRBV2 to TRBJ2-7; no reliable D call. Germline V gene data show CDR1 as SNHLY and CDR2 as FYNNEI. The V and J ends lost 4 bases and 4 bases respectively, with 11 bases between them. The CDR3 is 13 residues long. The CDR3 loop is CASSGSITYEQYF. The CDR3 bases are TGTGCCAGCAGTGGGTCCATTACGTACGAGCAGTACTTC.